This T cell receptor (beta chain) was retrieved from a study of T cells in Graves' hyperthyroidism and ophthalmopathy (dated by TCRdb to the late 2010s). A note on the overall study: Peripheral blood samples were taken at initial diagnosis, before any treatment was given. To identify TCR V-J signatures that set the groups apart, the researchers used a discovery cohort of 100 or so patients, made up of around 42 with Graves' ophthalmopathy and some 55 with stable Graves' hyperthyroidism. An independent validation cohort of fewer than 20 hyperthyroidism patients and some 15 patients who later progressed to ophthalmopathy tested prospective prediction of ophthalmopathy. The 100 or so discovery patients were randomly divided into training and test sets at a 7:3 ratio. The study also compared thyroid tissue and blood T-cell repertoires from 6 or 7 Graves' hyperthyroidism patients. After blood sampling, hyperthyroidism patients were treated with methimazole at a starting dose of 30 mg daily, and ophthalmopathy patients were treated with high-dose intravenous methylprednisolone. The paper reports TCR Vbeta CDR3 sequencing of approximately 130 peripheral blood samples: 43 ophthalmopathy, roughly 80 hyperthyroidism and around 17 progressor patients.

Notes on this clonotype: This receptor's antigen is unknown. A clone one base away is much larger, so this may be a read error.

The cysteine opens and the phenylalanine closes a CDR3 of 13 amino acids. The retained sequence is limited to the CDR3, 39 bases, with the frame set at the first base. CDR1 is given as DFQATT and CDR2 as SNEGSKA, both from the germline V gene (reference sequence). Hyperthyroidism patients were newly diagnosed, had a disease duration of under 2 months, and were aged 18 to 65 years. The study excluded patients with uncontrolled infections, other autoimmune diseases, pregnancy or lactation. Diagnoses were based on clinical symptoms, serum thyroxine and TRAb, thyroid ultrasound and orbital computed tomography. For progressor patients, blood was drawn at the first diagnosis of hyperthyroidism, before any ophthalmopathy symptoms had appeared. PBMCs were separated from under 11 ml of fresh peripheral blood using Ficoll-Paque density gradient centrifugation. Progressor patients were defined as those initially diagnosed with Graves' hyperthyroidism in whom ophthalmopathy developed during follow-up. Trizol reagent was used to extract total RNA, and RNA quality was then checked on an Agilent 2100 Bioanalyzer.

General study outcomes and caveats: A 13 V-J signature model separated ophthalmopathy from stable hyperthyroidism, with just over 85% sensitivity and 81.08% specificity in cross-validation and 80%/75% in testing. Most expanded thyroid clonotypes (frequency above 0.001) were also detected in blood, suggesting blood repertoires may reflect thyroid immune responses. During validation, the model predicted progression to ophthalmopathy a median of about 6.5 months ahead of onset, with roughly 65% sensitivity and 72.22% specificity. Sample size was not statistically predetermined, and investigators were not blinded to group allocation.

TCR beta CDR3 regions were amplified from RNA transcripts. The first round of RT-PCR for the TCR CDR3 was performed with the HTBI primer set and the Qiagen OneStep RT-PCR kit. Libraries were constructed in a second round of multiplex PCR, after which size selection and purification were carried out. The libraries were sequenced on an Illumina HiSeq2000 using paired-end 100 bp reads. The published analysis was carried out like this. SOAPnuke was used to process the raw data, with reads discarded if the reads contained adapters or uncalled bases, had a mean Phred below 15, or lacked an exact constant-primer or identifier match. High-quality paired reads were merged using COPE v1.2.5, and each unique nucleotide sequence was defined as a clonotype. MiTCR v1.1 was used to align clonotypes to the IMGT TRBV, TRBD and TRBJ reference segments. Only V-J combinations with frequency above 0.0001, covering about 99% of repertoires, were analysed. The TCS score was defined as F50 (clonal expansion) divided by E x V (chaos), with BLOSUM62-based TCRdist calculated between CDR3 peptides within each V-J. Welch's t-statistics and random forest reduced roughly 530 V-J features to roughly 13, which were used in a naive Bayes classifier (R e1071). The public reads were reprocessed in TCRdb via fastp at Q25 and MiXCR, keeping in-frame beta chains. Under each unique CDR3 protein, matching rows form one entry showing the most common genes and DNA. TCRdb assigned the V and J calls; the authors' analysis was not used. This sample comprises 300,000 to 450,000 distinct CDR3 sequences, 15% to 19% of them detected only once. The ten top clones hold about 30% of the sample.

Sequencing was carried out using blood. This clonotype was sampled from a woman younger than 35 with Graves' hyperthyroidism that later progressed to Graves' ophthalmopathy. Recombination connected TRBV20-1 to TRBJ1-1; the D segment could be TRBD1, given 5 matching bases. The CDR3 in this case is CSARDTRNTEALF. The DNA sequence follows: TGCAGTGCTAGGGACACCCGGAACACTGAAGCTCTCTTT.